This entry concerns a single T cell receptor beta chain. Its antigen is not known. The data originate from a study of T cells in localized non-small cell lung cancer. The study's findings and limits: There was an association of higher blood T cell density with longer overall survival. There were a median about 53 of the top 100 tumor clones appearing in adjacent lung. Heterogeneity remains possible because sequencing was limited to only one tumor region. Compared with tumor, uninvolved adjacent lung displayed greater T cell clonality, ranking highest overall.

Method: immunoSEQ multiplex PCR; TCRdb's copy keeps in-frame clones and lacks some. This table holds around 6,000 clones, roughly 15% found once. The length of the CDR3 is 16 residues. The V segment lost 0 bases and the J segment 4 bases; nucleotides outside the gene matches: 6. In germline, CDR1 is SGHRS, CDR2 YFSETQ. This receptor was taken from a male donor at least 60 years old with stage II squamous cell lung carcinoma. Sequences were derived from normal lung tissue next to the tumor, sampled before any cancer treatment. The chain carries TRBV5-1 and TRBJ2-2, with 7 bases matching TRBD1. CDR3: CASSLAARGSTGELFF. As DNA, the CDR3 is TGCGCCAGCAGCTTGGCGGCCAGGGGGTCCACCGGGGAGCTGTTTTTT.